The clone carrying this TCR beta chain is a singleton in its sample. These data originate in a study of cytomegalovirus exposure and HLA in healthy donors. Primers: 60 Vbeta forward and 13 Jbeta reverse. Study processing details: The authors later counted roughly 79 million unique TCR beta chains, approximately 10 million of them shared. Some clones are missing from TCRdb's copy, which holds only in-frame ones; the method was immunoSEQ multiplex PCR. V, J and clone size were drawn from that table, and D and trimming were deduced from the DNA. Counted here are roughly 90,000 clones, 80% occurring once; the ten biggest clones make up less than 9.5%. The clonotype comes from a man between 25 and 39 years old in good health and CMV-seronegative. Sequencing used PBMCs.

CDR3 DNA sequence: TGTGCCAGTAGTATAAAACAACAACAAGAGACCCAGTACTTC. Encoded protein: CASSIKQQQETQYF. The V call is TRBV19, the J call TRBJ2-5; D not certain. Trimming removed 2 bases at V and 2 bases at J, with 9 bases between. CDR1 LNHDA and CDR2 SQIVND come from the germline V gene (reference sequence). The CDR3 has 14 residues.